This is a list of T cell receptor beta chains from one sample in a study of shared clonotypes between healthy human individuals. Profiled with immunoSEQ multiplex PCR; TCRdb holds only in-frame clones, not every one. Of roughly 2.4 million clones detected, approximately 94% appear once; the ten largest clones hold roughly 0.13%. The specimen was naive CD4+ T cells sorted from blood. The receptor set was obtained from a man in his late teens or twenties in good health. Each CDR3 is given with its conserved first and last residue. The D gene is left open where the match is weak. The size field is filled for only some rows; it gives once, few, many or a size class.

clone size: .; J gene: TRBJ1-5; D gene: TRBD1; V gene: TRBV2; CDR3 DNA: TGTGCCAGCAGTGGGAGCCAGGGGGTTGGCAATCAGCCCCAGCATTTT; CDR3 protein: CASSGSQGVGNQPQHF
clone size: once; J gene: TRBJ2-2; D gene: TRBD2; V gene: TRBV5-1; CDR3 DNA: TGCGCCAGCAGGGCGGGAGGGGGCCTCACCGGGGAGCTGTTTTTT; CDR3 protein: CASRAGGGLTGELFF
clone size: .; J gene: TRBJ2-6; D gene: .; V gene: TRBV5-6; CDR3 DNA: TGTGCCAGCAGCTTTTCATGGTCTGGGGCCAACGTCCTGACTTTC; CDR3 protein: CASSFSWSGANVLTF
clone size: .; J gene: TRBJ2-2; D gene: .; V gene: TRBV4-3; CDR3 DNA: TGCGCCAGCAGCCAAGATAACGGGGTCGGGGAGCTGTTTTTT; CDR3 protein: CASSQDNGVGELFF
clone size: .; J gene: TRBJ1-6; D gene: .; V gene: TRBV5-1; CDR3 DNA: TGCGCCAGCAGCTTGGATGGCGGTAATTCACCCCTCCACTTT; CDR3 protein: CASSLDGGNSPLHF
clone size: .; J gene: TRBJ2-6; D gene: TRBD1; V gene: TRBV5-1; CDR3 DNA: TGCGCCAGCACAACAGGGGTCGGGGCCAACGTCCTGACTTTC; CDR3 protein: CASTTGVGANVLTF
clone size: few; J gene: TRBJ1-5; D gene: TRBD1; V gene: TRBV19; CDR3 DNA: TGTGCCAGTCGGACAGGGGGCAGTCAGCCCCAGCATTTT; CDR3 protein: CASRTGGSQPQHF
clone size: few; J gene: TRBJ2-7; D gene: TRBD1; V gene: TRBV4-1; CDR3 DNA: TGCGCCAGCAGCTTCCGGGACAGCAGCTCCTACGAGCAGTACTTC; CDR3 protein: CASSFRDSSSYEQYF
clone size: .; J gene: TRBJ2-7; D gene: TRBD1; V gene: TRBV5-1; CDR3 DNA: TGCGCCAGCAGCCGGGACAGGGGGCTAGACGAGCAGTACTTC; CDR3 protein: CASSRDRGLDEQYF
clone size: .; J gene: TRBJ1-2; D gene: .; V gene: TRBV18; CDR3 DNA: TGTGCCAGCTCACCAACCCGCCTCGGGGGCTACACCTTC; CDR3 protein: CASSPTRLGGYTF
clone size: .; J gene: TRBJ2-6; D gene: TRBD1; V gene: TRBV10-1; CDR3 DNA: TGCGCCAGCACTAGGACAGGGGGTAATGGGGCCAACGTCCTGACTTTC; CDR3 protein: CASTRTGGNGANVLTF
clone size: .; J gene: TRBJ2-7; D gene: TRBD2; V gene: TRBV10-3; CDR3 DNA: TGTGCCATCAGTGAGTCTAGCGGGGGGACTTTCTTTCCGGGTCGGTACTTC; CDR3 protein: CAISESSGGTFFPGRYF
clone size: .; J gene: TRBJ2-2; D gene: .; V gene: TRBV25-1; CDR3 DNA: TGTGCCAGCAGTGAACTCGGCACTAGCAGCACCGGGGAGCTGTTTTTT; CDR3 protein: CASSELGTSSTGELFF
clone size: .; J gene: TRBJ2-2; D gene: .; V gene: TRBV7-2; CDR3 DNA: TGTGCCAGCAGCTTAGCGGGGGGCGCGAACACCGGGGAGCTGTTTTTT; CDR3 protein: CASSLAGGANTGELFF
clone size: .; J gene: TRBJ1-5; D gene: .; V gene: TRBV5-5; CDR3 DNA: TGTGCCAGCAGCCCTACTGACAGCCCTAATCAGCCCCAGCATTTT; CDR3 protein: CASSPTDSPNQPQHF
clone size: few; J gene: TRBJ2-2; D gene: .; V gene: TRBV30; CDR3 DNA: TGTGCCTGGAGGAATAAGTTCGGGAACACCGGGGAGCTGTTTTTT; CDR3 protein: CAWRNKFGNTGELFF
clone size: .; J gene: TRBJ1-5; D gene: TRBD1; V gene: TRBV28; CDR3 DNA: TGTGCCAGCACCTCAGACAGGGGGAACAATCAGCCCCAGCATTTT; CDR3 protein: CASTSDRGNNQPQHF
clone size: .; J gene: TRBJ2-5; D gene: .; V gene: TRBV18; CDR3 DNA: TGTGCCAGCTCTTACGGGAAGCAAGAGACCCAGTACTTC; CDR3 protein: CASSYGKQETQYF
clone size: .; J gene: TRBJ1-5; D gene: TRBD1; V gene: TRBV2; CDR3 DNA: TGTGCCGGCGGGACAGGAGTTCTTCAGCCCCAGCATTTT; CDR3 protein: CAGGTGVLQPQHF
clone size: .; J gene: TRBJ1-5; D gene: .; V gene: TRBV7-8; CDR3 DNA: TGTGCCAGCAGCTTAAGGGGAAATCAGCCCCAGCATTTT; CDR3 protein: CASSLRGNQPQHF
clone size: .; J gene: TRBJ1-5; D gene: .; V gene: TRBV6-6; CDR3 DNA: TGTGCCAGCCGTCCCAACGTCGGGAGTCAGCCCCAGCATTTT; CDR3 protein: CASRPNVGSQPQHF
clone size: .; J gene: TRBJ1-2; D gene: TRBD1; V gene: TRBV5-4; CDR3 DNA: TGTGCCAGCCGCAATGGGGGACAGGGGGCGCTAACTGGCTACACCTTC; CDR3 protein: CASRNGGQGALTGYTF
clone size: .; J gene: TRBJ2-5; D gene: .; V gene: TRBV30; CDR3 DNA: TGTGCCTGGAGTGTTGGTGCCGAGACCCAGTACTTC; CDR3 protein: CAWSVGAETQYF
clone size: .; J gene: TRBJ2-6; D gene: .; V gene: TRBV6-6; CDR3 DNA: TGTGCCAGCAGTCTAACAACTGGGGCCAACGTCCTGACTTTC; CDR3 protein: CASSLTTGANVLTF
clone size: .; J gene: TRBJ1-4; D gene: .; V gene: TRBV5-1; CDR3 DNA: TGCGCCAGCAGCTTGTTAGACAGTACAACTAATGAAAAACTGTTTTTT; CDR3 protein: CASSLLDSTTNEKLFF
clone size: .; J gene: TRBJ2-3; D gene: TRBD2; V gene: TRBV4-3; CDR3 DNA: TGCGCCAGCAGCTACCTAGCGGGAGTCCCCACCGATACGCAGTATTTT; CDR3 protein: CASSYLAGVPTDTQYF
clone size: once; J gene: TRBJ2-6; D gene: TRBD2; V gene: TRBV7-2; CDR3 DNA: TGTGCCAGCAGCCCCGGCTGGGGGGGTGGGGCCAACGTCCTGACTTTC; CDR3 protein: CASSPGWGGGANVLTF
clone size: .; J gene: TRBJ2-7; D gene: .; V gene: TRBV27; CDR3 DNA: TGTGCCAGCAGTTTAAGGGGCTTCAACTACGAGCAGTACTTC; CDR3 protein: CASSLRGFNYEQYF